Listed here are 7 T cell receptor beta chains from one sample, sequenced in a study of cytomegalovirus exposure and HLA in healthy donors. PCR involved 60 Vbeta and 13 Jbeta primers. The repertoire was sequenced with immunoSEQ multiplex PCR; TCRdb's copy has only in-frame clones and lacks some. The sample contains about 130,000 clones, about 80% of which appear only once. Sequenced material: PBMCs. These receptors all stem from a man aged 30-40 years in good health and CMV-seronegative.

This chain links TRBV6-5 with TRBJ2-1, with TRBD2 identical over 8 bases. CDR1 MNHEY and CDR2 SVGAGI come from the germline V gene. CDR3 size: 13 residues. Losses at the gene ends were 6 bases for V and 11 bases for J; bases not matched to a gene: 9. This CDR3 reads CASRPIAGRQQFF. CDR3 DNA: TGTGCCAGCAGACCCATAGCGGGGAGACAGCAGTTCTTC.

The chain employs TRBV7-6 and TRBJ2-1; D uncertain. V was trimmed by 1 base and J by 0 bases, leaving 10 bases between them. The length of the CDR3 is 16 residues. CDR1 and CDR2 (germline): SGHVS, FNYEAQ. CDR3 amino acids: CASSLVAPPSYNEQFF. The CDR3 region has the DNA TGTGCCAGCAGCTTAGTGGCACCACCCTCCTACAATGAGCAGTTCTTC.

CDR3 in DNA: TGTGCCAGCTCGCTCCGCGGTGGGGGGTCAAGAAACACCATATATTTT. Its protein is CASSLRGGGSRNTIYF. The chain employs TRBV18 and TRBJ1-3, with D possibly being TRBD1 (5 bases). Trimming left V 6 bases short and J 5 bases short, with 20 bases between. The germline CDR1 and CDR2 sequences are KGHSH and LQKENI. The CDR3 sequence is 16 residues long.

DNA for the CDR3: TGTGCCAGCACTTTCCGGGGAGCTAGCTCTGGGGCCAACGTCCTGACTTTC. Translated: CASTFRGASSGANVLTF. The chain uses TRBV7-9 and TRBJ2-6; tentatively, D is TRBD2 (5 bases). Trimming removed 7 bases from V and 0 bases from J, with 16 bases in between. The CDR3 is 17 amino acids. Germline-derived CDR1 and CDR2 are SEHNR and FQNEAQ (reference sequence).

This clone was seen at least ten times. The chain uses TRBV5-4 and TRBJ1-1; 7 nucleotides agree with TRBD1. CDR1 and CDR2 (germline): SGHNT, YYREEE (reference sequence). The CDR3 contains 12 residues. The V and J ends lost 3 bases and 8 bases, in that order; junction bases with no gene match: 4. In DNA, the CDR3 is TGTGCCAGCAGCTACACAGGGGAAGAAGCTTTCTTT. Translated: CASSYTGEEAFF.

The rearrangement uses TRBV11-2 and TRBJ1-2, with TRBD1 matching 8 bases. The germline V gene has CDR1 SGHAT and CDR2 FQNNGV. V dropped 0 bases and J dropped 3; count of bases not matched to a gene: 6. CDR3 length: 16 amino acids. CDR3 DNA: TGTGCCAGCAGCTTAGATTGGGCAGGGGGCGACTATGGCTACACCTTC. Translated: CASSLDWAGGDYGYTF.

The chain uses TRBV30 and TRBJ2-1; 8 bases agree with TRBD1. The CDR3 length is 14 residues. Germline CDR1 and CDR2: GTSNPN and SVGIG (reference sequence). The J segment lost 7 bases and the V segment lost 2 bases, leaving 7 bases of the junction unmatched. The CDR3 region has the DNA TGTGCCTGGAGTCCGTGGACAGGGAAAAATGAGCAGTTCTTC. This translates into CAWSPWTGKNEQFF.